This TCR beta chain is drawn from a study of shared clonotypes between healthy human individuals. With regard to this clone: Its target is unknown.

Genomic DNA (from each subset) was split evenly across several immunoSEQ plates. Profiled with immunoSEQ multiplex PCR; TCRdb holds only in-frame clones, not every one. The table includes 2,500,000 or so clones, 93% detected once. Study-wide results and limits: The represented genetic and exposure-history diversity was limited by the small number of donors.

CDR1 is MNHEY and CDR2 is SMNVEV in the germline V gene (reference sequence). V was trimmed by 4 bases and J by 7 bases, leaving 17 bases between them. The CDR3 totals 15 residues. This chain joins TRBV27 and TRBJ2-1; the D call may be TRBD1 or TRBD2 (5 bases each). The TCR was taken from a man aged 18-30 years in good health. Some clones in this sample may be carry-over from other donors' samples. The sequenced sample was naive CD4+ T cells from PBMCs. Described subset: CD45RA+ positively selected. The CDR3 loop reads CASSSIRGRGNEQFF. CDR3 nucleotides: TGTGCCAGCAGTTCCATCCGGGGCAGAGGTAATGAGCAGTTCTTC.